What follows is one TCR beta chain and its context. The data were produced by immunoSEQ multiplex PCR, yet TCRdb's version contains in-frame clones alone and is incomplete. The sample has tens of thousands of clones, roughly 91% seen once. The sample originates from a study of blood T cell repertoires in COVID-19. Study overall: The United States, Italy and Spain provided the acute and convalescent COVID-19 samples.

Germline trimming cut 6 bases from V and 3 bases from J; bases unmatched to any gene: 4. CDR1 is MNHEY and CDR2 is SVGAGI in the germline V gene. The CDR3 sequence is 13 residues long. The sequence came from a man between 50 and 59 years old with COVID-19, enrolled during active disease. The rearrangement joins TRBV6-5 to TRBJ2-7; 8 positions match TRBD1. The sample consisted of peripheral blood. The CDR3 region has the DNA TGTGCCAGCAGATTCGACAGGGGCTACGAGCAGTACTTC. Protein product: CASRFDRGYEQYF.